This TCR beta chain was obtained from a study of Tregs in tolerant kidney transplant recipients. Study-wide results and limits: Tregs expanded with activated donor B cells seemed most donor-specific. Biological reproducibility was not directly addressed in this study. Few patients were studied, so findings need validation in larger groups.

This CDR3 has 11 amino acids. The germline V and J ends were trimmed by 8 bases and 7 bases, with 6 bases remaining between them. Looked up from germline, CDR1 is MNHEY and CDR2 is SMNVEV (reference sequence). A word on this clone: Its target is not known.

Unstimulated Tregs (CD4+CD25+CD127-) and CD4+CD25- non-Tregs were sorted from PBMCs. Generated by immunoSEQ multiplex PCR, the TCRdb table keeps only in-frame clones and is missing some. The sample records 60,000 or so clones, about 83% being singletons. Sequenced sample: CD4+ T cells from blood. The source of this sequence is a human donor in good health. This chain uses TRBV27 with TRBJ1-6; D unclear. CDR3: CASGGNSPLHF. The CDR3 DNA reads TGTGCCAGCGGAGGAAATTCACCCCTCCACTTT.